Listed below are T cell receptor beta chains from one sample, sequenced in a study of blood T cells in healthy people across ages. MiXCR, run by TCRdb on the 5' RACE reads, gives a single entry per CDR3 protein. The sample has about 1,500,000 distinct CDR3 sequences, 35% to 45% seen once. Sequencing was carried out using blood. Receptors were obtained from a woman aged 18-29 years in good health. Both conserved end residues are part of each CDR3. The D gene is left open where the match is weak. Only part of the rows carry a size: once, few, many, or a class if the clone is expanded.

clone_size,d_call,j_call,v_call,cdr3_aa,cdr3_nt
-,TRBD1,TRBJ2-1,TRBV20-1,CSAPSPPGQPYEQFF,TGCAGTGCTCCGTCCCCACCGGGACAGCCATATGAGCAGTTCTTC
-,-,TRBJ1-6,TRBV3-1,CASSQASAGVSPLHF,TGTGCCAGCAGCCAAGCGAGCGCGGGGGTTTCACCCCTCCACTTT
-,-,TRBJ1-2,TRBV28,CASSPLESGYTF,TGTGCCAGCAGCCCCCTGGAGAGTGGCTACACCTTC
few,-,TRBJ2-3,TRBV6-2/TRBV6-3,CASRAGPKFPYTQYF,TGTGCCAGCAGGGCGGGACCGAAATTTCCTTATACGCAGTATTTT
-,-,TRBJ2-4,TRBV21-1,CASTRWATVIQYF,TGTGCCAGCACCCGGTGGGCAACAGTCATTCAGTACTTC
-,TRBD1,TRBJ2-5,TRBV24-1,CATSVGTAGQETQYF,TGTGCCACCAGTGTTGGGACAGCTGGCCAAGAGACCCAGTACTTC
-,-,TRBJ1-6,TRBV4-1,CASSQVKGSSYNSPLHF,TGCGCCAGCAGCCAAGTTAAGGGGAGCTCCTATAATTCACCCCTCCACTTT
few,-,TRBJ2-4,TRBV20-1,CSALSGNIQYF,TGCAGTGCTCTAAGTGGAAACATTCAGTACTTC
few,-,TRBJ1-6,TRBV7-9,CASSPPGPINSPLHF,TGTGCCAGCAGCCCCCCGGGACCGATTAATTCACCCCTCCACTTT
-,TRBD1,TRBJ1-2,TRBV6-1,CASTTGGVTGYTF,TGTGCTAGCACAACAGGGGGTGTAACTGGCTACACCTTC
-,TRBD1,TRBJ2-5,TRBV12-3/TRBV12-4,CASSFADRETQYF,TGTGCCAGCAGTTTCGCGGACAGGGAGACCCAGTACTTC
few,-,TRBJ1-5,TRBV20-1,CSAIDGDQPQHF,TGCAGTGCTATTGATGGGGATCAGCCCCAGCATTTT
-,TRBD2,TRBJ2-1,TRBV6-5,CASNPPGGGVWNEQFF,TGTGCCAGCAATCCCCCGGGAGGAGGGGTATGGAATGAGCAGTTCTTC
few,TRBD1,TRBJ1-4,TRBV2,CASRTRDRGEKLFF,TGTGCCAGCCGTACCCGGGACAGGGGGGAAAAACTGTTTTTT
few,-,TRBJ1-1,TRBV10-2,CASGRVFKAFF,TGCGCCAGCGGTCGAGTCTTTAAAGCTTTCTTT
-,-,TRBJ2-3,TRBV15,CATSTASVGTDTQYF,TGTGCCACCAGCACAGCTTCGGTGGGGACAGATACGCAGTATTTT
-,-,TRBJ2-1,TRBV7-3,CASSLSGTSAYNEQFF,TGTGCCAGCAGCTTATCCGGGACAAGCGCCTACAATGAGCAGTTCTTC
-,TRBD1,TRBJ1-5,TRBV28,CASSLGVGTGSNQPQHF,TGTGCCAGCAGCCTCGGGGTGGGGACAGGGAGCAATCAGCCCCAGCATTTT
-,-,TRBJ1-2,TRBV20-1,CSARYRQAGDTF,TGCAGTGCTAGGTATCGACAGGCTGGAGACACCTTC
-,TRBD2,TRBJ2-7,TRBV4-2,CASSPQLAGSSYEQYF,TGTGCCAGCAGCCCGCAACTAGCGGGGAGCTCCTACGAGCAGTACTTC
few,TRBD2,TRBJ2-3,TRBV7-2,CASSRLPGLAGGTDTQYF,TGTGCCAGCAGCCGTCTTCCGGGACTAGCGGGAGGCACAGATACGCAGTATTTT
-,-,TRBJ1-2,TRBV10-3,CAISEFREEGYTF,TGTGCCATCAGTGAATTCCGGGAGGAAGGCTACACCTTC
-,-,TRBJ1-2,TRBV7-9,CASSLDGTGSNYGYTF,TGTGCCAGCAGCTTAGATGGTACAGGCTCTAACTATGGTTACACCTTC
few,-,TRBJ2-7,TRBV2,CASSETGPSYEQYF,TGTGCCAGCAGTGAGACTGGTCCCTCCTACGAGCAGTACTTC
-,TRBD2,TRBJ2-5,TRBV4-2,CASSQTEIAGQETQYF,TGTGCCAGCAGCCAGACCGAGATAGCGGGACAAGAGACCCAGTACTTC
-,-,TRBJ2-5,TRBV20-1,CSARDPTWGIGETQYF,TGCAGTGCTAGAGATCCAACTTGGGGGATCGGGGAGACCCAGTACTTC
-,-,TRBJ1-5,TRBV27,CASNPPGQPQHF,TGTGCCAGCAACCCTCCCGGGCAGCCCCAGCATTTT
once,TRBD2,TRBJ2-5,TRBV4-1,CASSPPNAPSGGETQYF,TGCGCCAGCAGCCCGCCTAACGCCCCTAGCGGAGGGGAGACCCAGTACTTC
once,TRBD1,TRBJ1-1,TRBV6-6,CASSNRQGWTEAFF,TGTGCCAGCAGTAATCGACAGGGGTGGACTGAAGCTTTCTTT
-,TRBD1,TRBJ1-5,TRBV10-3,CAISDPGQGLGNQPQHF,TGTGCCATCAGTGATCCGGGACAGGGGTTGGGCAATCAGCCCCAGCATTTT
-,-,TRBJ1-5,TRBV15,CATSGSVGESQPQHF,TGTGCCACCAGCGGAAGCGTGGGGGAAAGTCAGCCCCAGCATTTT
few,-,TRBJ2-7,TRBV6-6,CASSYTTFSYEQYF,TGTGCCAGCAGTTACACGACATTCTCCTACGAGCAGTACTTC
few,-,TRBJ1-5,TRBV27,CASSSGQINQPQHF,TGTGCCAGCAGTTCCGGACAGATAAATCAGCCCCAGCATTTT
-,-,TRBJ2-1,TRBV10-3,CAISVAGTVYNEQFF,TGTGCCATCAGTGTTGCCGGGACCGTATACAATGAGCAGTTCTTC
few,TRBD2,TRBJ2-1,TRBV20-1,CSARGGWNEQFF,TGCAGTGCTAGGGGGGGGTGGAATGAGCAGTTCTTC
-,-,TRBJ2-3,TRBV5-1,CASSLDGGQGDTQYF,TGCGCCAGCAGCTTGGATGGGGGCCAGGGGGATACGCAGTATTTT
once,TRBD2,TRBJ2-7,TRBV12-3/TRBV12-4,CASSLGGSGDEQYF,TGTGCCAGCAGCTTAGGCGGGAGTGGCGATGAGCAGTACTTC
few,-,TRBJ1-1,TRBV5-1,CASSRRDGAHTEAFF,TGCGCCAGCAGCCGTCGAGACGGCGCGCACACTGAAGCTTTCTTT
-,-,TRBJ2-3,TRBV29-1,CSVVGAGTQYF,TGCAGCGTTGTGGGGGCTGGTACGCAGTATTTT
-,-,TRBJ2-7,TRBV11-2,CASSLGPPTEYEQYF,TGTGCCAGCAGCTTAGGCCCGCCGACAGAGTACGAGCAGTACTTC
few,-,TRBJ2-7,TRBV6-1,CASRGHNNEQYF,TGTGCCAGCCGAGGACATAACAATGAGCAGTACTTC
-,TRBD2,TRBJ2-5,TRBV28,CASSLAGGICNEQYF,TGTGCCAGCAGTTTAGCGGGGGGGATCTGCAATGAGCAGTACTTC
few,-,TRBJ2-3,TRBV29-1,CSAGQTKPITSTDTQYF,TGCAGCGCTGGACAGACCAAACCAATTACTAGCACAGATACGCAGTATTTT